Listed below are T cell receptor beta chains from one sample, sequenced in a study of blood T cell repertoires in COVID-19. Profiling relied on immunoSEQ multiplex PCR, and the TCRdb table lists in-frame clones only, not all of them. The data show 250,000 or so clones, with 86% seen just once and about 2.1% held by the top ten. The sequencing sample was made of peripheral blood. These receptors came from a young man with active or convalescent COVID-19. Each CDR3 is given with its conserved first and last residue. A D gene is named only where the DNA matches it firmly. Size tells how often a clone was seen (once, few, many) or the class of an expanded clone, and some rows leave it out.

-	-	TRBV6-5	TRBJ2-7	CASSYSGPGTYEQYF
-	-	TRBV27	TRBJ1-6	CASSFGPYPTNSPLHF
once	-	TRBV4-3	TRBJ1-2	CASSQGIRTTDRYGYTF
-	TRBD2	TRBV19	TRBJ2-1	CASSIRLAGGNEQFF
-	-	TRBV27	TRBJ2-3	CASSLVGRLTDTQYF
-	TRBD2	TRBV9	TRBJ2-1	CASSGPPLAGGKPPEYNEQFF
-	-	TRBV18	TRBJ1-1	CASSSAGDTEAFF
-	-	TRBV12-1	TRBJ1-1	CASSSGDKNTEAFF
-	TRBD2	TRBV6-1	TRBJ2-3	CASSEAPGTRDTQYF
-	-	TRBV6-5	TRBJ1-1	CASSFDPRGTEAFF
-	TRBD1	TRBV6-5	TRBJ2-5	CASSYAGTGEETQYF
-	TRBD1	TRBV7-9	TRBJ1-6	CASSPGTDNSPLHF
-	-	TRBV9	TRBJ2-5	CASSVGVAGRNQETQYF
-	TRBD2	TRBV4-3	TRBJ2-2	CASRTRSGTSGSSNTGELFF
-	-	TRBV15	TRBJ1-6	CATSRVSGYSPLHF
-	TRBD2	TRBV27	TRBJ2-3	CASGAGGPADTQYF
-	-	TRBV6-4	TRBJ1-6	CASSDSTNSPLHF
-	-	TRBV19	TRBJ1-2	CASSIDQESYYGYTF
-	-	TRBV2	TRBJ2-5	CASTFRGSQETQYF
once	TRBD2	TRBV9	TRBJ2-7	CASSVGGDPSYEQYF
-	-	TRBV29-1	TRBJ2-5	CSVEVAGQETQYF
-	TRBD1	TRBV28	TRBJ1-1	CASRRTGENTEAFF
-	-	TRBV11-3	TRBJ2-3	CASSLAGFGDTQYF
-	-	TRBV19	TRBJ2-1	CASSPRGGFNEQFF
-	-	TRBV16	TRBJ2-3	CASSQSTVSGSTDTQYF
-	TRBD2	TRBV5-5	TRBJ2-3	CASSRNLAGVTDTQYF
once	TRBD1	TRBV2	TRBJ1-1	CASTQLSRDRGLTEAFF
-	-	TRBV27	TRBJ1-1	CASERRGPNTEAFF
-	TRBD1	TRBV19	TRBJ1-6	CASSLTGTSPLHF
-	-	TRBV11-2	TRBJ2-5	CASSFGYRGAETQYF
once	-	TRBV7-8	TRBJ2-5	CASSPATRDSETQYF
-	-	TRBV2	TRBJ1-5	CASKVLGGQPQHF
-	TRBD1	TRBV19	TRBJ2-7	CASSPRTGNYEQYF
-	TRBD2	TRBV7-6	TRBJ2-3	CASSVPNGAGDTDTQYF
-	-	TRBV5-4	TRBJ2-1	CASSSEFGTYNEQFF
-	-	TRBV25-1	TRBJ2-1	CASSGNNEQFF
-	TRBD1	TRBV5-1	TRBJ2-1	CASSPWTGVGEQFF
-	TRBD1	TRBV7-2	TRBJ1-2	CASSPNRDSYGYTF
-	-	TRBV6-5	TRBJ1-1	CATPLRLALRSEAFF
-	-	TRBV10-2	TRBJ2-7	CASSEWGDRSYEQYF
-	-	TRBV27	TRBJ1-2	CASSLNGVGPYGYTF
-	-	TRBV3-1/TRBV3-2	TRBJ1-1	CASSQDQRARGTEAFF
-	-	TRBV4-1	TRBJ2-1	CASSQGRANEQFF
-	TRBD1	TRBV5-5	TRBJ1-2	CASSFRTGNYGYTF
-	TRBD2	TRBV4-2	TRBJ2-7	CASRFGLADSYEQYF